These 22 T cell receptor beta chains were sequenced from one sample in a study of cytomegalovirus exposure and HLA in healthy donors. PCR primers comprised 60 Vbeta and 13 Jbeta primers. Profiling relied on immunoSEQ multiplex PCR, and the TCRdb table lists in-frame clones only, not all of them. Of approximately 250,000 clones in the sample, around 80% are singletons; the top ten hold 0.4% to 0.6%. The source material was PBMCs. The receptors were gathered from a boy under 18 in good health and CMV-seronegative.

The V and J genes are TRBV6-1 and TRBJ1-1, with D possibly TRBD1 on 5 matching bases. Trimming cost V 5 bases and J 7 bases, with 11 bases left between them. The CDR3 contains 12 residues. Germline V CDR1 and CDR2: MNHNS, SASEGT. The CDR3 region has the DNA TGTGCCAGCAGTACCCGCAGGGATGAAGCTTTCTTT. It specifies CASSTRRDEAFF.

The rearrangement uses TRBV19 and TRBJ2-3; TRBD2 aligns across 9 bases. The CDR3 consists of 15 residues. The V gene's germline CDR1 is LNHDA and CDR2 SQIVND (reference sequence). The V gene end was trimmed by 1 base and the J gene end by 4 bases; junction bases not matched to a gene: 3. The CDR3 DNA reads TGTGCCAGTAGTATAGGGGCGGGGGGGCCAGATACGCAGTATTTT. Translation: CASSIGAGGPDTQYF.

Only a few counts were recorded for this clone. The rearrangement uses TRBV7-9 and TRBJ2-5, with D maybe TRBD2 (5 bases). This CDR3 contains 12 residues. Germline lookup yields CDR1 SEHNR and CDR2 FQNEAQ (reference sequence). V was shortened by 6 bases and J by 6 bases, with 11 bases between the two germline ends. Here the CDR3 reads CASRSGSQTQYF. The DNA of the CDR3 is TGTGCCAGCAGGTCGGGGTCGCAGACCCAGTACTTC.

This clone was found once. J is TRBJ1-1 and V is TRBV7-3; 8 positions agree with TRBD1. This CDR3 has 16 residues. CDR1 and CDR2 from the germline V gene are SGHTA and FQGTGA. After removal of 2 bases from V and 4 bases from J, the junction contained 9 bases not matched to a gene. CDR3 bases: TGTGCCAGCAGCTTAGGTCCCCAGGGGGCGGTCACTGAAGCTTTCTTT. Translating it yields CASSLGPQGAVTEAFF.

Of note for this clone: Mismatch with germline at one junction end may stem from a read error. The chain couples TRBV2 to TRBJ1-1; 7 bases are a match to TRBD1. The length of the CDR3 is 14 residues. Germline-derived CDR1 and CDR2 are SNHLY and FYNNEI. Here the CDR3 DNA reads TGTGCCTATTCGAAGGGCAGGGGGAACCCTGAAGCTTTCTTT. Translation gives CAYSKGRGNPEAFF.

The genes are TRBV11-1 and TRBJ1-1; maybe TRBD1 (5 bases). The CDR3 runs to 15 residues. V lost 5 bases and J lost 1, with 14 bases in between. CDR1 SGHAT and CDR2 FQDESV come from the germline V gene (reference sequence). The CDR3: CASSAYRRPNTEAFF. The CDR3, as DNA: TGTGCCAGCAGCGCCTACAGGAGACCGAACACTGAAGCTTTCTTT.

CDR3 DNA: TGCGCCAGCAGCAGGGGACTAGCGGGGGGCCCGGCAGTCTACGAGCAGTACTTC. The encoded protein is CASSRGLAGGPAVYEQYF. This chain links TRBV5-1 with TRBJ2-7, with 15 nucleotides matching TRBD2. Germline V gene lookup returns CDR1 SGHRS and CDR2 YFSETQ. The ends lost 4 bases at V and 3 bases at J; junction bases unmatched: 11. The CDR3 length is 18 residues.

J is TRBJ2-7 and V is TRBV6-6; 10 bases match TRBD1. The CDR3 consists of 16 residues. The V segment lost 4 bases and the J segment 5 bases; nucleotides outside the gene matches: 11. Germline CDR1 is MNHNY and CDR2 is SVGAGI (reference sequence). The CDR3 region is CASSSNPGTGDDEQYF. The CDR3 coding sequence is TGTGCCAGCAGTTCCAACCCCGGGACAGGGGACGACGAGCAGTACTTC.

CDR3 amino acids: CASSVAGAGPQGGYTF. The DNA for the CDR3 is TGTGCCAGCAGCGTAGCAGGAGCGGGGCCTCAAGGGGGCTACACCTTC. The chain uses TRBV9 and TRBJ1-2; possibly TRBD1 for D (5 bases). This CDR3 has 16 amino acids. V dropped 0 bases and J dropped 8 bases, with 20 bases sitting between them. CDR1 is SGDLS and CDR2 is YYNGEE in the germline V gene.

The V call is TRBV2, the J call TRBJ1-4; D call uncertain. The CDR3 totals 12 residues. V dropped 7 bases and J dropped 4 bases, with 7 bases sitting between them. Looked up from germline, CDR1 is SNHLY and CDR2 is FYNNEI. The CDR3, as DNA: TGTGCCAGCACCCCCAGTAATGAAAAACTGTTTTTT. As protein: CASTPSNEKLFF.

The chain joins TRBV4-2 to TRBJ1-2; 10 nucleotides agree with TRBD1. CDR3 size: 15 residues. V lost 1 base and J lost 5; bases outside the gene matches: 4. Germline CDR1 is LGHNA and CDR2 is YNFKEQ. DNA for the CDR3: TGTGCCAGCAGCCAAGTTCCGGGACAGGGGTATGGCTACACCTTC. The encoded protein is CASSQVPGQGYGYTF.

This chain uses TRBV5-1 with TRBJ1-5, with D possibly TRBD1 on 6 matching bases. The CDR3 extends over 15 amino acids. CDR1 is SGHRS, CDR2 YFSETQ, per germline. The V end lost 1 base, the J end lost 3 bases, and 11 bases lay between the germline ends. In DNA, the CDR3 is TGCGCCAGCAGCTTGTCAGCAGGGGACAATCAGCCCCAGCATTTT. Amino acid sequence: CASSLSAGDNQPQHF.

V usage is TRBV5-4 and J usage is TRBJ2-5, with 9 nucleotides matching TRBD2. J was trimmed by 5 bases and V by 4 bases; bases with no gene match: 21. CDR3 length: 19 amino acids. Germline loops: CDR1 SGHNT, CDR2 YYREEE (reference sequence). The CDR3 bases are TGTGCCAGCAGCAGCCCGTTTGGGCTAGCGGGAACCCGCGGCGAGACCCAGTACTTC. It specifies CASSSPFGLAGTRGETQYF.

For the CDR3, the DNA is TGTGCCAGCAGCTCCCCGGGACTAGCGGGAGGTACCTACAATGAGCAGTTCTTC. Translating gives CASSSPGLAGGTYNEQFF. This chain joins TRBV7-2 and TRBJ2-1; the match to TRBD2 covers 15 bases. V gave up 4 bases and J gave up 2 bases; unmatched junction bases: 6. Germline V CDR1 and CDR2: SGHTA, FQGNSA. The CDR3 extends over 18 amino acids.

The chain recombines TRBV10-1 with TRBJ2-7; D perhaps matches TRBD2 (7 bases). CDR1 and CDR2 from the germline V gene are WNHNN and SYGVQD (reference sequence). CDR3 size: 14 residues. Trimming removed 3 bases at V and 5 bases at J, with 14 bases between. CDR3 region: CASSDGGGPDEQYF. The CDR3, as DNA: TGCGCCAGCAGTGACGGCGGGGGCCCCGACGAGCAGTACTTC.

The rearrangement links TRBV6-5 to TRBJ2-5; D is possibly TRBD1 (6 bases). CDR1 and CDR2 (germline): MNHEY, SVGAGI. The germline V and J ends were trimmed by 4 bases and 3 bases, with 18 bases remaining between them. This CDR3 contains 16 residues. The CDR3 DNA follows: TGTGCCAGCAGTTCCGACGGGACACCCACGAAAGAGACCCAGTACTTC. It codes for CASSSDGTPTKETQYF.

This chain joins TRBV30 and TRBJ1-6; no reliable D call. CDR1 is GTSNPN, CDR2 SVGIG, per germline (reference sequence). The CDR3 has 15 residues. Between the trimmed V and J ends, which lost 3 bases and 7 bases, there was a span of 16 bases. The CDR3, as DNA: TGTGCCTGGAGCGCCCGTGCCGGAGGAAATTCACCCCTCCACTTT. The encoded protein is CAWSARAGGNSPLHF.

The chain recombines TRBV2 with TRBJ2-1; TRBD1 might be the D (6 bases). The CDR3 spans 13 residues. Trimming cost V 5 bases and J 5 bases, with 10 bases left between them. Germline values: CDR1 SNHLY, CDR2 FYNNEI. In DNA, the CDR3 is TGTGCCAGCAGTACAAACAGGGACAATGAGCAGTTCTTC. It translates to CASSTNRDNEQFF.

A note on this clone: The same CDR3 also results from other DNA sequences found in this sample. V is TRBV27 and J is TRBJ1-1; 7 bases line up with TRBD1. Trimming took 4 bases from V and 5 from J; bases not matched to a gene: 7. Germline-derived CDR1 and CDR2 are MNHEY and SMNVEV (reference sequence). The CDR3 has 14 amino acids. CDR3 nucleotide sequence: TGTGCCAGCAGTTCGATCCAGGGGGAAACTGAAGCTTTCTTT. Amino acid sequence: CASSSIQGETEAFF.

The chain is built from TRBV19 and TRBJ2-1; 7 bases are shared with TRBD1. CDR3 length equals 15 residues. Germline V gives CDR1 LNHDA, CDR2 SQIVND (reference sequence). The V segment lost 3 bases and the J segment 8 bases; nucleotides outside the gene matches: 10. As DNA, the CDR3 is TGTGCCAGTAGTATGCGCAGGGGGATGATGGATGAGCAGTTCTTC. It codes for CASSMRRGMMDEQFF.

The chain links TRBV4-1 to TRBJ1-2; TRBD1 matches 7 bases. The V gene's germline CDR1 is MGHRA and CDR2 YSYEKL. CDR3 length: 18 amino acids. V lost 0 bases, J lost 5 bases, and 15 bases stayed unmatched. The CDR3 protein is CASSQEVGDGTALYGYTF. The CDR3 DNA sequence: TGCGCCAGCAGCCAAGAGGTTGGAGATGGGACAGCACTGTATGGCTACACCTTC.

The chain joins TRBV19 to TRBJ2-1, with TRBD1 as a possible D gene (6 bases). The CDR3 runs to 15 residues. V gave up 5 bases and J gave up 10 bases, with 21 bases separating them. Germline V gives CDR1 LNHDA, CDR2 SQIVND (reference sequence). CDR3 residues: CASSGGQLDGGEQFF. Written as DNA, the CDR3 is TGTGCCAGTAGTGGGGGACAACTGGATGGCGGGGAGCAGTTCTTC.